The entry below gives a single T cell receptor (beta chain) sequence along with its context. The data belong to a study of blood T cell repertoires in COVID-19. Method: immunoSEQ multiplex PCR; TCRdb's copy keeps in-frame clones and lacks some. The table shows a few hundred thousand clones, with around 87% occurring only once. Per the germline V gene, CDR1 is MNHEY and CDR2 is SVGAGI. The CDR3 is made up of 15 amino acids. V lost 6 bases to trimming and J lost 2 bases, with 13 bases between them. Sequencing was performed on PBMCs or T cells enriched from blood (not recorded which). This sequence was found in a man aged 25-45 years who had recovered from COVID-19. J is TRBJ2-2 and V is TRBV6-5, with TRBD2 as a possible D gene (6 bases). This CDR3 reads CASRPGLTNTGELFF. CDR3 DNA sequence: TGTGCCAGCAGACCGGGACTTACAAACACCGGGGAGCTGTTTTTT.